This TCR beta chain appears in the sequencing data of a study of shared clonotypes between healthy human individuals. Data came from immunoSEQ multiplex PCR; TCRdb stores just in-frame clones and leaves some out. The table records more than 400,000 clones, about 84% of them present only once. V trimming: 5 bases; J trimming: 10 bases; junction bases outside the gene matches: 10. This CDR3 has 14 residues. CDR1 MDHEN and CDR2 SYDVKM come from the germline V gene. The sequence was collected from a woman aged 40 to 49 in good health. Some clones in this sample may be carry-over from other donors' samples. The chain joins TRBV28 to TRBJ1-1; 10 bases are shared with TRBD1. Source material: PBMCs. CDR3 sequence (DNA): TGTGCCAGCAGTGAAGGGACAGGGGTTAAAATAGCTTTCTTT. Its translation: CASSEGTGVKIAFF.